These T cell receptor beta chains were read from a single sample in a study of tumor and adjacent non-tumor tissue in lung cancer. One entry per CDR3 protein results from TCRdb running MiXCR on the multiplex PCR reads. The sample carries more than 70,000 distinct CDR3 sequences, 61% recorded once. Sample: lung tumor tissue. These receptors were taken from a man between 70 and 80 years old with non-small cell lung cancer. Both conserved end residues are part of each CDR3. A D gene is named only where the DNA matches it firmly. Clone size is stated in some rows and not others, as once, few, many or a class when expanded.

CDR3nt: TGTGCCAGCAGCCCAAGGACAGGGGGGTACGAGCAGTACTTC
CDR3aa: CASSPRTGGYEQYF
v_gene: TRBV11-2
abundance: medium-sized
d_gene: TRBD1
j_gene: TRBJ2-7

CDR3nt: TGCAGCGTTGAACACTCCAGACCAGATTCAATGACCGGGGAGCTGTTTTTT
CDR3aa: CSVEHSRPDSMTGELFF
v_gene: TRBV29-1
abundance: .
d_gene: .
j_gene: TRBJ2-2

CDR3nt: TGTGCCAGCAGCGGGCATCGTAGGACAATCTTTAGGGTGACTGAAGCTTTCTTT
CDR3aa: CASSGHRRTIFRVTEAFF
v_gene: TRBV11-2
abundance: .
d_gene: .
j_gene: TRBJ1-1

CDR3nt: TGCAGCGTTGAAGGGGACAGGGGGCGCGGGGAGACCCAGTACTTC
CDR3aa: CSVEGDRGRGETQYF
v_gene: TRBV29-1
abundance: medium-sized
d_gene: TRBD1
j_gene: TRBJ2-5

CDR3nt: TGTGCCTGGAGTGAAGAAATGTGCCAGCCCCAGCATTTT
CDR3aa: CAWSEEMCQPQHF
v_gene: TRBV30
abundance: .
d_gene: .
j_gene: TRBJ1-5

CDR3nt: TGTGCCAGCAGACGACAGGGGCCGACCTACGAGCAGTACTTC
CDR3aa: CASRRQGPTYEQYF
v_gene: TRBV28
abundance: few
d_gene: TRBD1
j_gene: TRBJ2-7

CDR3nt: TGTGCCAGCAGCTTGGAGGGAGGAAATGGCTACATCTTT
CDR3aa: CASSLEGGNGYIF
v_gene: TRBV11-1
abundance: .
d_gene: .
j_gene: TRBJ1-2

CDR3nt: TGCAGCGTTCTAGCGGGCGCGACCGGGGAGCTGTTTTTT
CDR3aa: CSVLAGATGELFF
v_gene: TRBV29-1
abundance: many
d_gene: TRBD2
j_gene: TRBJ2-2

CDR3nt: TGTGCCAGCAGCTTGTTCGAGGGGCGCCGGTACGAGCAGTACTTC
CDR3aa: CASSLFEGRRYEQYF
v_gene: TRBV7-9
abundance: few
d_gene: .
j_gene: TRBJ2-7

CDR3nt: TGTGTCATCAGTTCGGAATCGAACATTCAGTACTTC
CDR3aa: CVISSESNIQYF
v_gene: TRBV10-3
abundance: .
d_gene: .
j_gene: TRBJ2-4

CDR3nt: TGTGCCAGCAGCGCTAGGCGACCCAGCCCGATGAACACTGAAGCTTTCTTT
CDR3aa: CASSARRPSPMNTEAFF
v_gene: TRBV28
abundance: many
d_gene: .
j_gene: TRBJ1-1

CDR3nt: TGTGCCAGCAGCCCGCTAGCGGACTCAAATGGACGGTTCTTC
CDR3aa: CASSPLADSNGRFF
v_gene: TRBV11-1
abundance: .
d_gene: TRBD2
j_gene: TRBJ2-1

CDR3nt: TGTGCCAGCAGCCCAGGCTCGGGATCCCAAGAGACCCAGTACTTC
CDR3aa: CASSPGSGSQETQYF
v_gene: TRBV25-1
abundance: many
d_gene: .
j_gene: TRBJ2-5

CDR3nt: TGCAGCGTTAGGGGCCTCAAAGAGATCCAGTATTTC
CDR3aa: CSVRGLKEIQYF
v_gene: TRBV29-1
abundance: .
d_gene: .
j_gene: TRBJ2-5

CDR3nt: TGTGCCAGCAGCTCGGACAGGGGGAATGAGCAGTTCTTC
CDR3aa: CASSSDRGNEQFF
v_gene: TRBV13
abundance: many
d_gene: TRBD1
j_gene: TRBJ2-1

CDR3nt: TGTGCCAGCAGCCAATCTTTAGGGGGAGAGACCCAATACTTC
CDR3aa: CASSQSLGGETQYF
v_gene: TRBV4-2
abundance: .
d_gene: .
j_gene: TRBJ2-5

CDR3nt: TGTGCCAGCAGTTCTAACAGGATTTCTAATGAAAAACTGTTTTTT
CDR3aa: CASSSNRISNEKLFF
v_gene: TRBV11-3
abundance: .
d_gene: .
j_gene: TRBJ1-4